Described below is a single T cell receptor beta chain sequence and its context. These data belong to a study of patients and donors after allogeneic stem cell transplantation. Germline-derived CDR1 and CDR2 are SQVTM and ANQGSEA. The CDR3 sequence is 14 residues long. V gave up 7 bases and J gave up 4 bases, with 17 bases separating them. TCRdb recomputed calls from the RT-PCR reads with MiXCR, one row per CDR3 protein. The table records about 960,000 distinct CDR3 sequences, more than 15% of them present only once. Sequencing used blood, either unsorted or a sorted T cell fraction (not recorded which). This chain uses TRBV29-1 with TRBJ1-5, with TRBD1 as a possible D gene (5 bases). The sequence was collected from a human donor who was either an allogeneic HSCT recipient or a stem cell or donor lymphocyte infusion donor (not recorded which). It is not recorded whose cells these are; they may come from a transplant donor. CDR3 coding DNA: TGCAGCGCCGCTAATGGGCGGGGGAATCAGCCCCAGCATTTT. It yields the protein CSAANGRGNQPQHF.